The clone carrying this T cell receptor (beta chain) was picked up a small number of times. The target antigen is unknown. The CDR3 length is 16 residues. V was clipped by 2 bases and J by 4 bases, with 15 bases between them. The germline CDR1 and CDR2 sequences are SEHNR and FQNEAQ (reference sequence). This sample stems from a study of cytomegalovirus exposure and HLA in healthy donors. Across the study: About 85 million unique TCRs from HLA-typed donors were held in an early release of data.

With 60 Vbeta and 13 Jbeta primers, the PCR was carried out. This table comes from immunoSEQ multiplex PCR, and its TCRdb copy is limited to in-frame clones, with some not included. The table has over 130,000 clones, 70% seen once. Study findings and constraints: Analysis was carried out at a later point, and it linked a missense DCLRE1C variant to TCR beta V- and J-gene trimming. A few of the chains that were CMV-associated were confirmed in vitro to be specific for CMV antigens.

The clonotype was recovered from a woman in her 30s in good health and CMV-seronegative. The V gene is TRBV7-9, the J gene TRBJ1-3; D perhaps matches TRBD1 (5 bases). The sample comprised PBMCs. The CDR3 DNA follows: TGTGCCAGCAGCTTATCGGCGGGGGGTCTCGGAAACACCATATATTTT. Encoded protein: CASSLSAGGLGNTIYF.